The clone carrying this T cell receptor (beta chain) was counted many times. Its target is not known. This sample is drawn from a study of early T cells in non-severe SARS-CoV-2 infection. In the study overall: Sequencing targeted bulk RNA from unsorted whole blood, leaving chains unpaired. Study-wide findings and caveats: VDJdb-based annotation leaned toward anti-spike CD8 responses and missed private and CD4 specificities.

The library protocol tagged individual cDNA molecules with unique molecular identifiers. TCRdb processed the 5' RACE reads anew with MiXCR; each CDR3 protein has one entry. The sample consists of 70,000 to 95,000 distinct CDR3 sequences, around 15% of them appearing once. V was pared by 5 bases and J by 6 bases, with 16 bases between. CDR3 length equals 15 residues. The germline CDR1 and CDR2 sequences are SGHTA and FQGTGA. The sample comprised whole blood. This sequence joins TRBV7-3 and TRBJ2-2; D tentatively fits TRBD1 or TRBD2 (5 bases each). The sequence derives from an adult who was a healthcare worker with PCR-confirmed SARS-CoV-2 infection or an uninfected control (not recorded which). CDR3 protein: CASSPTGTQAGELFF. The DNA of the CDR3 is TGTGCCAGCAGCCCTACCGGGACCCAGGCCGGGGAGCTGTTTTTT.